Described below is a single TCR beta chain sequence and its context. The data were taken from a study of radiotherapy plus CTLA-4 blockade in lung cancer. This table comes from immunoSEQ multiplex PCR, and its TCRdb copy is limited to in-frame clones, with some not included. The top ten hold 3% to 3.5% of the sample, which has roughly 93,000 clones, 82% seen once. The TCR sequence derives from a human donor with non-small cell lung cancer who had a partial response to radiotherapy plus ipilimumab. The sequencing used peripheral blood, collected from a patient treated with radiotherapy plus ipilimumab.

CDR3 coding DNA: TGTGCCAGCAGTTATAGAGGGAATCAGCCCCAGCATTTT. Protein: CASSYRGNQPQHF. V is TRBV6-1 and J is TRBJ1-5; D is ambiguous. CDR1 and CDR2 (germline): MNHNS, SASEGT. This CDR3 region has 13 residues. The germline V and J ends were trimmed by 5 bases and 4 bases, with 9 bases remaining between them.